The source of this TCR beta chain is a study of blood T cell repertoires in COVID-19. Study details: Samples of COVID-19 (acute and convalescent) were obtained from the United States, Italy and Spain.

Under the authors' procedure: Amplification from reference gene primers served as the basis for estimated nucleated cell counts. Clones were read by immunoSEQ multiplex PCR, and TCRdb kept only the in-frame ones, dropping some. Clonal size and the V and J genes are those of that table, whereas D and trimming came from the DNA. The table has about 180,000 clones, approximately 83% seen once; the top ten hold around 7%. This TCR was sampled from a woman in her forties with COVID-19, enrolled during active disease. Material: peripheral blood.

The CDR3 protein is CASSTSSDGTQYF. The CDR3 DNA follows: TGTGCCAGCAGCACCTCTAGCGATGGCACGCAGTATTTT. V and J are TRBV11-2 and TRBJ2-3; D is possibly TRBD2 (6 bases). V lost 5 bases and J lost 9, with 15 bases in between. The CDR3 is 13 amino acids. Germline V gene data show CDR1 as SGHAT and CDR2 as FQNNGV.